Below, 21 T cell receptor beta chains from the same sample are listed, as sequenced in a study of regulatory T cells in long-lasting Graves disease. For TCR beta, libraries came from iRepertoire HTBI primers and Arm-PCR of CDR3 regions. TCRdb reprocessed the multiplex PCR reads with MiXCR, giving one entry per CDR3 protein. The sample shows about 310,000 distinct CDR3 sequences, 22% of them seen only once. The time point: persistent/refractory GD, antithyroid drugs over 5 years with positive TRAb. Making the TCR library involved RNA that had been extracted from PBMCs. This material consisted of peripheral blood mononuclear cells (PBMCs), taken when the disease was refractory, from a patient treated with antithyroid drugs. The receptors come from a female donor with Graves disease.

This clonotype was seen only a few times. The chain couples TRBV6-2 or TRBV6-3 to TRBJ2-1; 8 bases are a match to TRBD2. The CDR3 runs to 16 residues. J was trimmed by 0 bases and V by 4 bases; bases with no gene match: 5. Germline CDR1 is MNHEY and CDR2 is SVGEGT. The CDR3 is CASSSGGAVSYNEQFF. Here the CDR3 DNA reads TGTGCCAGCAGTTCCGGGGGGGCAGTCTCCTACAATGAGCAGTTCTTC.

Only a few counts were recorded for this clonotype. The CDR3 sequence: CASSDPRGEGYEQYF. The CDR3 nucleotides are TGTGCCAGCAGTGACCCACGGGGTGAGGGCTACGAGCAGTACTTC. The rearrangement uses TRBV25-1 and TRBJ2-7; tentative D call: TRBD2 (5 bases). Trimming left V 3 bases short and J 3 bases short, with 15 bases between. Germline lookup yields CDR1 MGHDK and CDR2 SYGVNS. The CDR3 is 15 residues long.

This clonotype showed up many times. The rearrangement uses TRBV7-3 and TRBJ2-2; D is unclear. The CDR3 has 13 amino acids. The germline CDR1 and CDR2 sequences are SGHTA and FQGTGA. Deletions cut 0 bases from V and 5 bases from J, with 4 bases between. CDR3 sequence reads: CASSLTVTGELFF. The DNA for the CDR3 is TGTGCCAGCAGCTTAACGGTAACCGGGGAGCTGTTTTTT.

This chain uses TRBV5-1 with TRBJ2-7; TRBD1 aligns across 7 bases. Germline V lookup: CDR1 SGHRS, CDR2 YFSETQ. This CDR3 spans 14 amino acids. Unmatched junction bases numbered 7, after V lost 2 bases and J lost 5 bases. The CDR3 bases are TGCGCCAGCAGCTTCGACAGGGTCGTCAACGAGCAGTACTTC. It is translated as CASSFDRVVNEQYF.

This clonotype occurred many times. This chain links TRBV7-2 with TRBJ2-5; D is perhaps TRBD1 (5 bases). The germline gives CDR1 SGHTA, CDR2 FQGNSA. This CDR3 has 12 residues. Trimming removed 2 bases from V and 5 bases from J, with 6 bases in between. The CDR3 here is CASSLQGETQYF. The CDR3 region has the DNA TGTGCCAGCAGCTTACAGGGCGAGACCCAGTACTTC.

The chain carries TRBV24-1 and TRBJ2-1, with 8 positions matching TRBD2. Losses at the gene ends were 4 bases for V and 7 bases for J; bases not matched to a gene: 8. The length of the CDR3 is 15 residues. Germline V gene lookup returns CDR1 KGHDR and CDR2 SFDVKD. The CDR3 DNA reads TGTGCCACCAGTGACGCCGGGACTAGTCTAAATGAGCAGTTCTTC. This sequence encodes CATSDAGTSLNEQFF.

This clonotype was counted a few times. The chain recombines TRBV2 with TRBJ2-7, with 8 bases that match TRBD2. V was pared by 4 bases and J by 2 bases, with 4 bases of the junction left unmatched. CDR1 and CDR2 from the germline V gene are SNHLY and FYNNEI. There are 14 residues in the CDR3. The chain's CDR3 is CASSGISGAYEQYF. The CDR3 DNA sequence: TGTGCCAGCAGTGGTATTAGCGGGGCCTACGAGCAGTACTTC.

This clonotype showed up many times. J is TRBJ2-5 and V is TRBV2; 7 bases match TRBD2. Germline CDR1 SNHLY, CDR2 FYNNEI. J gave up 3 bases and V 4 bases, and 11 bases lay outside the gene matches. The CDR3 extends over 16 amino acids. The CDR3 sequence is CASSASGPGNEETQYF. The CDR3 DNA reads TGTGCCAGCAGTGCTAGCGGACCTGGGAATGAAGAGACCCAGTACTTC. The full variable domain, rest sourced from reference TRBV2 and TRBJ2-5, is EPEVTQTPSHQVTQMGQEVILRCVPISNHLYFYWYRQILGQKVEFLVSFYNNEISEKSEIFDDQFSVERPDGSNFTLKIRSTKLEDSAMYFCASSASGPGNEETQYFGPGTRLLVL.

V is TRBV11-2 and J is TRBJ2-3; D is possibly TRBD1 or TRBD2 (5 bases each). The V gene lost 5 bases and the J gene lost 5 bases, with 20 bases spanning the gap. The CDR3 covers 16 residues. The germline V gene has CDR1 SGHAT and CDR2 FQNNGV. The chain's CDR3 is CASSPIRDLGGDTQYF. The CDR3 DNA sequence: TGTGCCAGCAGCCCTATCCGGGACCTAGGCGGAGATACGCAGTATTTT. Full variable domain (remainder filled in from reference TRBV11-2 and TRBJ2-3): EAGVAQSPRYKIIEKRQSVAFWCNPISGHATLYWYQQILGQGPKLLIQFQNNGVVDDSQLPKDRFSAERLKGVDSTLKIQPAKLEDSAVYLCASSPIRDLGGDTQYFGPGTRLTVL.

The sample holds a few counts of this clonotype. The CDR3 reads CSVAMTGTYGYTF. The CDR3 nucleotides are TGCAGCGTCGCAATGACAGGGACCTATGGCTACACCTTC. The rearrangement joins TRBV29-1 to TRBJ1-2, with TRBD1 matching over 7 bases. The CDR3 runs 13 residues. The germline gives CDR1 SQVTM, CDR2 ANQGSEA. Trimming cost V 6 bases and J 4 bases; bases outside gene matches: 8.

This clonotype was observed a few times. The CDR3: CASSPTSGQNIQYF. CDR3 sequence (DNA): TGCGCCAGCAGCCCGACTAGCGGCCAAAACATTCAGTACTTC. The chain has TRBV5-1 and TRBJ2-4; 9 nucleotides match TRBD2. CDR1 SGHRS and CDR2 YFSETQ come from the germline V gene. This CDR3 is built from 14 residues. J gave up 5 bases and V 4 bases, and 4 bases lay outside the gene matches. Full variable domain (outside the CDR3, taken from reference TRBV5-1 and TRBJ2-4): KAGVTQTPRYLIKTRGQQVTLSCSPISGHRSVSWYQQTPGQGLQFLFEYFSETQRNKGNFPGRFSGRQFSNSRSEMNVSTLELGDSALYLCASSPTSGQNIQYFGAGTRLSVL.

This clonotype appeared a few times. This rearrangement joins TRBV6-1 to TRBJ1-2; a weak D match, TRBD1 (6 bases). Germline V gene lookup returns CDR1 MNHNS and CDR2 SASEGT. Trimming shortened V by 5 bases and J by 7 bases, and 17 bases separated the two germline ends. CDR3 size: 14 residues. The CDR3 DNA reads TGTGCCAGCAGTATCTACCCAGGGGAGGGTGGCTACACCTTC. Translating gives CASSIYPGEGGYTF.

This clonotype was recorded many times. The chain is built from TRBV5-8 and TRBJ1-1; no definite D call. The CDR3 length is 14 residues. The germline V gene encodes CDR1 SGHTS and CDR2 YDEGEE. The ends were cut back, 5 bases at V and 0 bases at J, with 11 bases in the middle. CDR3 sequence: CASRGRAVNTEAFF. The CDR3 DNA reads as TGTGCCAGCAGGGGTCGGGCGGTGAACACTGAAGCTTTCTTT. The complete variable domain, with remaining parts taken from reference TRBV5-8 and TRBJ1-1, reads EAGVTQSPTHLIKTRGQQATLRCSPISGHTSVYWYQQALGLGLQFLLWYDEGEERNRGNFPPRFSGRQFPNYSSELNVNALELEDSALYLCASRGRAVNTEAFFGQGTRLTVV.

As regards this clonotype: A much larger clone lies one base from this, so it may be a read error. The chain couples TRBV7-9 to TRBJ1-2, with 8 bases matching TRBD1. The germline V gene encodes CDR1 SEHNR and CDR2 FQNEAQ (reference sequence). The CDR3 length is 15 residues. The CDR3 is CASSSDRGPTYGCTF. The CDR3 DNA reads as TGTGCCAGCAGCTCCGACAGGGGACCCACCTATGGCTGCACCTTC.

This clonotype has only one observation. The chain links TRBV7-2 to TRBJ2-4; D is unclear. The germline V and J ends were trimmed by 8 bases and 5 bases, with 16 bases remaining between them. Per germline, CDR1 SGHTA and CDR2 FQGNSA. The CDR3 totals 14 residues. Here the CDR3 reads CASGNLRTQNIQYF. Here the CDR3 DNA reads TGTGCCAGCGGCAATCTACGAACACAAAACATTCAGTACTTC.

This chain uses TRBV6-1 with TRBJ2-2; possibly TRBD2 for D (6 bases). Germline V gene lookup returns CDR1 MNHNS and CDR2 SASEGT. Between the trimmed V and J ends, which lost 3 bases and 4 bases, there was a span of 12 bases. CDR3 length: 15 amino acids. As DNA, the CDR3 is TGTGCCAGCAGTGACAACCGGGGGACCACCGGGGAGCTGTTTTTT. Its translation is CASSDNRGTTGELFF.

This clonotype was recorded at least ten times. The chain links TRBV11-2 to TRBJ2-5; D ambiguous. Deletions cut 2 bases from V and 1 base from J, with 11 bases between. The CDR3 spans 15 residues. From germline, CDR1 is SGHAT and CDR2 FQNNGV. CDR3 residues: CASSLFGERQETQYF. The CDR3, as DNA: TGTGCCAGCAGCTTATTCGGAGAACGCCAAGAGACCCAGTACTTC.

A few counts support this clonotype. The rearrangement links TRBV14 to TRBJ1-4; D gene ambiguous. With 4 bases removed from V and 8 bases from J, the gap between germline ends came to 14 bases. CDR1 SGHDN and CDR2 FVKESK come from the germline V gene. This CDR3 region has 14 residues. This chain's CDR3 is CASSPELHYEKLFF. The CDR3 DNA follows: TGTGCCAGCAGCCCAGAACTTCACTACGAAAAACTGTTTTTT.

This clonotype was counted many times. The V call is TRBV6-1, the J call TRBJ1-6, with TRBD1 identical over 7 bases. This CDR3 contains 16 residues. Germline CDR1 reads MNHNS; CDR2 reads SASEGT. Germline trimming cut 6 bases from V and 3 bases from J; bases unmatched to any gene: 8. The CDR3 DNA reads as TGTGCCAGCAGCGCGGGACAGACGATCTATAATTCACCCCTCCACTTT. As protein: CASSAGQTIYNSPLHF.

This clonotype was observed a few times. The rearrangement joins TRBV4-2 to TRBJ2-7, with TRBD1 as a possible D gene (6 bases). CDR1 LGHNA and CDR2 YNFKEQ come from the germline V gene. The CDR3 consists of 14 residues. V shed 5 bases and J shed 1 base, with 12 bases lying between them. CDR3 residues: CASSKSGTSYEQYF. The CDR3 bases are TGTGCCAGCAGCAAATCCGGGACATCCTACGAGCAGTACTTC.

In this sample, this clonotype turned up many times. The J gene is TRBJ2-5, the V gene TRBV11-2; no clear D. Germline CDR1 is SGHAT and CDR2 is FQNNGV. The CDR3 consists of 14 residues. V gave up 4 bases and J gave up 5 bases, with 14 bases separating them. CDR3 nucleotides: TGTGCCAGCAGCTCCCTGGAAAGGAGCGAGACCCAGTACTTC. Translated: CASSSLERSETQYF.